This section outlines one T cell receptor beta chain sequence together with its context. Its antigen remains unidentified. After constant-region reverse-primer amplification, full-length variable regions underwent semi-nested PCR with Nested Universal Primer A. TCRdb called the 5' RACE reads again in MiXCR, with one record for every CDR3 protein. The sample lists 40,000 to 65,000 distinct CDR3 sequences, approximately 23% occurring once. General study findings and limits: Greatest tumor Treg TCR overlap was with tumor naive CD4+ cells. In terms of TCR gene usage, tumor memory CD4+ T cells clustered together with blood and lymph node memory CD4+ cells, as well as with lymph node naive CD4+ cells.

There are 13 residues in the CDR3. The V end lost 0 bases, the J end lost 5 bases, and 6 bases lay between the germline ends. Germline V gene sequence: CDR1 SGHTA, CDR2 FQGNSA. The source is a female donor with breast cancer. Material: tumor-infiltrating naive CD4+ T cells sorted from the breast tumor. Indicated subset: naive CD4+ T cells, CD4+CD45RA+CD25-. The rearrangement links TRBV7-2 to TRBJ2-3; no definite D call. The CDR3 loop reads CASSLATGDTQYF. The CDR3 DNA reads TGTGCCAGCAGCTTAGCGACGGGAGATACGCAGTATTTT.